One T cell receptor (beta chain) is described in this entry. This record comes from a study of T-cell reconstitution after alpha-beta-depleted transplantation in children. Researchers prepared the TCRbeta library using unique molecular identifiers, the study reports. TCRdb used MiXCR to reprocess the PCR reads, holding one entry per CDR3 protein. The sample contains 600,000 to 700,000 distinct CDR3 sequences, 16% of which appear only once. The CDR3 spans 12 residues. Trimming shortened V by 2 bases and J by 11 bases, and 10 bases separated the two germline ends. The source is a human donor who donated a stem cell graft to a child with acute myeloid leukemia. The sequencing here drew on PBMCs from the stem cell graft donor, taken from the stem cell graft. The chain links TRBV12-3 or TRBV12-4 to TRBJ1-5; no clear D gene. The CDR3 bases are TGTGCCAGCAGTTTAAACATCCCGGCCCAGCATTTT. This encodes CASSLNIPAQHF.